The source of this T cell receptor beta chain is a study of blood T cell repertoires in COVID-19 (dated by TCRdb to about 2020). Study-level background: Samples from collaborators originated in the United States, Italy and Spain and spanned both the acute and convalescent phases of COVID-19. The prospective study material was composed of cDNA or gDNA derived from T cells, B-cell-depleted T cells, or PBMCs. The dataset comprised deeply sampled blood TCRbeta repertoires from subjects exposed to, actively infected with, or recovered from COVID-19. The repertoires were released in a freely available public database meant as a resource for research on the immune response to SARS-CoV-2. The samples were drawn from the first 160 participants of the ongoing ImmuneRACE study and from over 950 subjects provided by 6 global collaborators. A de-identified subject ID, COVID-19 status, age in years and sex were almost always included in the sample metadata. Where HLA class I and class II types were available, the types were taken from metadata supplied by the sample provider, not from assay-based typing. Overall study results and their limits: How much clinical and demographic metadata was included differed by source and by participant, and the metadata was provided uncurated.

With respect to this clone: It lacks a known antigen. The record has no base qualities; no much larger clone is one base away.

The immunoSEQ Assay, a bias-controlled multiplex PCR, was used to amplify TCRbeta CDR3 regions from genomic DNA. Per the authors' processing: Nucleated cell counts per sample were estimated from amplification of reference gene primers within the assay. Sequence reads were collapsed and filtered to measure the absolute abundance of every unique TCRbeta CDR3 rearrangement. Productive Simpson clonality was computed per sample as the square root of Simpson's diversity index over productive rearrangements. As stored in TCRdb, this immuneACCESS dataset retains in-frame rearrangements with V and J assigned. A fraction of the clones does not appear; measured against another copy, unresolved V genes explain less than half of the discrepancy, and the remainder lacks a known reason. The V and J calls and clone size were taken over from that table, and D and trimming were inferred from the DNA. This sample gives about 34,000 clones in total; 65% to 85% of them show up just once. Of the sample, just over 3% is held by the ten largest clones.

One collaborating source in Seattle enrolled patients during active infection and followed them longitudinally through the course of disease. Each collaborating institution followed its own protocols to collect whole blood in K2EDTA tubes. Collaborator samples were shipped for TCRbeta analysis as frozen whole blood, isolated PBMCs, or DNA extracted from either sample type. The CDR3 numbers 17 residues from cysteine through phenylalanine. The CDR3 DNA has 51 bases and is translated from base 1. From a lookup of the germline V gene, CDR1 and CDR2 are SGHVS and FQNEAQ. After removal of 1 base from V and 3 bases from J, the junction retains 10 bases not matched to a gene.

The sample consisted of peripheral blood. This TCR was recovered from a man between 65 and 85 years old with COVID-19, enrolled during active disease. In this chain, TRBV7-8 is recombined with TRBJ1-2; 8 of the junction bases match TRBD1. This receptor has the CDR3 CASSLEITGGSDYGYTF. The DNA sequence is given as TGTGCCAGCAGCTTAGAGATCACAGGGGGATCGGACTATGGCTACACCTTC.